The clone carrying this T cell receptor (beta chain) was counted only a few times. Its cognate antigen is unknown. A multiplex PCR was run with 60 Vbeta primers and 13 Jbeta primers. Sequencing used immunoSEQ multiplex PCR; TCRdb keeps in-frame clones, though not all of them. The sample has 160,000 or so clones; just over 70% are singletons. The data belong to a study of cytomegalovirus exposure and HLA in healthy donors. Regarding the study as a whole: The Asian-associated ancestry cluster reportedly had fewer N-insertions than the approximately 700-donor mean in a later analysis. In vitro data verified three CMV-associated chains as specific for CMV antigens.

V shed 5 bases and J 4 bases; nucleotides not matched to a gene: 6. This CDR3 has 15 amino acids. Germline CDR1 reads SGHTA; CDR2 reads FQGNSA. The sequenced sample consisted of PBMCs. The source is a man aged 18 to 35 in good health and CMV-seropositive. This chain joins TRBV7-2 and TRBJ1-3; TRBD1 matches at 9 bases. CDR3 amino acids: CASSRTGGTGNTIYF. The CDR3, as DNA: TGTGCCAGCAGCCGAACAGGGGGCACCGGAAACACCATATATTTT.